This entry features one T cell receptor beta chain sequence. The entry originates in a study of OX40 agonist ivuxolimab in advanced cancers. The data were produced by immunoSEQ multiplex PCR, yet TCRdb's version contains in-frame clones alone and is incomplete. Among tens of thousands of clones listed, 85% were seen once. CDR3 length: 13 amino acids. V lost 3 bases, J lost 1 base, and 6 bases lay in between. CDR1 and CDR2 from the germline V gene are WNHNN and SYGVQD (reference sequence). This receptor was obtained from an adult with an advanced solid tumor such as melanoma, head and neck, liver or kidney cancer. Source: CD4+ or CD8+ T cells sorted from blood, taken in a trial of the OX40 agonist ivuxolimab. The chain carries TRBV10-1 and TRBJ1-2; D gene uncertain. CDR3 residues: CASSDAFNYGYTF. The CDR3 region has the DNA TGCGCCAGCAGTGACGCCTTTAACTATGGCTACACCTTC.